This T cell receptor (beta chain) was recovered during a study of PD-L1 blockade in urothelial cancer. Study details: At 3 weeks (second dose) and 6 weeks after starting treatment, blood was analyzed. Among blood samples, the median T cell count was around 140,000.

Between the trimmed V and J ends, which lost 0 bases and 4 bases, there was a span of 13 bases. Germline V gives CDR1 SGHTA, CDR2 FQGNSA. This CDR3 has 15 amino acids. Sample time point: pretreatment peripheral blood. TCR analog templates of synthetic origin were spiked into each PCR. Profiled with immunoSEQ multiplex PCR; TCRdb holds only in-frame clones, not every one. The sample has under 95,000 clones, around 84% seen once. The TCR comes from a man aged 55 to 70 with urothelial cancer. The sample consisted of PBMCs, taken around atezolizumab (anti-PD-L1) treatment. This chain connects TRBV7-2 to TRBJ2-7; tentative D call: TRBD1 (6 bases). CDR3 residues: CASSLAGRGPYEQYF. Here the CDR3 DNA reads TGTGCCAGCAGCTTAGCAGGCAGGGGACCGTACGAGCAGTACTTC.